The present entry profiles one TCR beta chain with its context. Antigen specificity is unknown. The single heparinised draw taken from each donor contained around 110 mL of blood on average. It was via CD45RO/CCR7/CD25/CD127/CD95/CD27 that CD4+ naive, central memory, regulatory and stem cell-like memory cells were sorted. All of the isolated RNA was reverse transcribed, so expressed TCRB transcripts were sequenced. The assay was immunoSEQ multiplex PCR, and TCRdb's table has in-frame clones only and misses some. In the table there are about 900,000 clones, about 17% of which are singletons. The CDR3 extends over 16 amino acids. CDR1 and CDR2 from the germline V gene are SGHAT and FQNNGV. V was trimmed by 3 bases and J by 1 base, leaving 15 bases between them. This record belongs to a study of beta chain features in type 1 diabetes. Study results and limitations: PCR might show a preference for shorter templates, equally across patients and controls.

J is TRBJ1-1 and V is TRBV11-2; no definite D call. The TCR originated in a woman aged 18-30 years in good health. Sequencing used naive CD4+ T cells from blood. CDR3 in DNA: TGTGCCAGCAGCTTGGTCGGACGGATCAGGAACACTGAAGCTTTCTTT. Translating gives CASSLVGRIRNTEAFF.